What follows is one TCR beta chain and its context. Its target is not known. PCR was performed using 60 Vbeta and 13 Jbeta primers. As handled by the study authors: Approximately 11 million of the roughly 80 million unique TCR beta chains counted in a later analysis were shared. The assay was immunoSEQ multiplex PCR, and TCRdb's table has in-frame clones only and misses some. Clone size and V and J calls were adopted from that table, with D and trimming inferred from the DNA. Of some 90,000 clones in the sample, 78% are singletons; the top ten hold 3.3%. The germline V gene encodes CDR1 SEHNR and CDR2 FQNEAQ (reference sequence). Trimming stripped 5 bases from V and 3 bases from J, with 11 bases between. CDR3 length: 14 residues. Whereas donors were nominally healthy upon sampling, unrecorded immune exposures were probable. This sample was taken from a study of cytomegalovirus exposure and HLA in healthy donors. Background on the study: Genotyping of roughly 400 donors showed that 80% to 90% belonged to the Caucasian-associated ancestry cluster. Overall study results and limits: 87-base-pair reads could not separate some V segments, including TRBV6-2 and TRBV6-3.

The chain has TRBV7-9 and TRBJ2-1; D gene uncertain. The sample comprised PBMCs. The clonotype originates from a woman aged 35 to 49 in good health and CMV-seronegative. The CDR3 bases are TGTGCCAGCAGCCCCCGCTCAGTCTACAATGAGCAGTTCTTC. Its protein product is CASSPRSVYNEQFF.